This T cell receptor (beta chain) was sequenced in a study of T cell responses to AZD1222 COVID-19 vaccine. General study findings and limits: Increased Spike-specific TCR breadth and depth were observed after two AZD1222 doses. At 160-218 and 743-854, vaccine-associated CD4 TCRs were dominant, and they spanned spike. A mostly white British donor set with more females was recruited, and clonal diversity was possibly underestimated.

Germline lookup yields CDR1 MNHNS and CDR2 SASEGT. The germline V and J ends were trimmed by 0 bases and 3 bases, with 15 bases remaining between them. This CDR3 is 16 amino acids long. For this clone: Its antigen is currently unknown.

Profiled with immunoSEQ multiplex PCR; TCRdb holds only in-frame clones, not every one. The sample consists of nearly 80,000 clones, around 81% of them appearing once. The chain has TRBV6-1 and TRBJ2-7; D is ambiguous. Source: peripheral blood, taken on day 0 of AZD1222 vaccination. This sequence originates from an adult in good health. CDR3 in amino acids: CASSEAINRSFYEQYF. CDR3 nucleotide sequence: TGTGCCAGCAGTGAAGCTATCAACAGATCCTTCTACGAGCAGTACTTC.